This TCR beta chain was recovered during a study of blood T cell repertoires in COVID-19 (dated by TCRdb to between 2020 and 2021). With regard to the full study: The collaborator samples originated in the United States, Italy and Spain and spanned the acute and convalescent phases of COVID-19. The material from the prospective study consisted of cDNA or gDNA derived from T cells, B-cell-depleted T cells, or PBMCs. Subjects who had been exposed to COVID-19, were actively infected with it, or had recovered from it provided the deeply sampled blood TCRbeta repertoires that made up the dataset. A freely available public database, intended as a resource for researchers studying the immune response to SARS-CoV-2, is where the repertoires were released. Samples came from the ongoing ImmuneRACE study (first 160 participants) plus 1,254 subjects from 6 global collaborators. Sample metadata almost always included a de-identified subject ID, COVID-19 status, age in years and sex. HLA class I and class II types, where available, came from metadata supplied by the sample provider rather than from assay-based typing. General study outcomes and caveats: Clinical and demographic metadata were provided uncurated, with the amount varying by source and participant.

Enrolling through a virtual design, the prospective study's participants ranged in age from roughly 18 to 89 years and lived across 20 to 25 United States geographic areas. In the prospective study, cohorts were assigned on the basis of participant-reported clinical history obtained from a screening survey and a study questionnaire. Mobile phlebotomists in the prospective study collected whole blood, serum and a nasopharyngeal or oropharyngeal swab from every participant. Prospective study participants could optionally give additional blood draws and questionnaires over a roughly two-month period. Blood samples from the prospective study were shipped frozen or at room temperature prior to DNA extraction. TCRbeta CDR3 regions were amplified from genomic DNA by means of the immunoSEQ Assay, a bias-controlled multiplex PCR. As for the original processing: The number of nucleated cells in each sample was estimated from the amplification of reference gene primers within the assay. Sequence reads were collapsed and filtered to measure the absolute abundance of every unique TCRbeta CDR3 rearrangement. For each sample, productive Simpson clonality was calculated as the square root of Simpson's diversity index across productive rearrangements. TCRdb carries this immuneACCESS record with in-frame sequences only. Its versions omit some clonotypes, under half of them owing to an unresolved V gene in the studies checked, with the rest unexplained. That table furnishes V, J and clone size, whereas the DNA furnished D and trimming. In this sample the table shows approximately 81,000 clones, more than 85% of which occur a single time. 1% to 1.5% of the sample comes from the top ten.

The cysteine opens and the phenylalanine closes a CDR3 of 13 amino acids. Only the CDR3 DNA stays, 39 bases, in frame from base 1. The germline V gene (reference sequence) specifies GTSNPN as CDR1 and SVGIG as CDR2. The junction carries 8 bases between V and J, which are trimmed by 1 base and 2 bases respectively. About this clone itself: This receptor's antigen is unknown. There are no base qualities to consult, and no much larger clone falls within one base.

This clonotype was sampled from a woman aged 50 to 60 with acute COVID-19. Sequencing was done on a sample of PBMCs or T cells enriched from blood (not recorded which). The rearranged chain carries TRBV30 and TRBJ1-2; the D gene is possibly TRBD1, with 5 bases matching. The CDR3: CAWSESGNYGYTF. The nucleotides read TGTGCCTGGAGTGAGTCAGGGAACTATGGCTACACCTTC.